This T cell receptor beta chain was captured by sequencing in a study of cytomegalovirus exposure and HLA in healthy donors. Study-wide points: Roughly even sequencing depth across donors was the assumption behind the presence/absence analyses. A list of approximately 160 TCR beta chains associated with cytomegalovirus was given. 87-base-pair reads could not separate some V segments, including TRBV6-2 and TRBV6-3.

The PCR used 60 Vbeta and 13 Jbeta primers. Clones were sequenced by immunoSEQ multiplex PCR, and TCRdb holds only the in-frame ones, with some missing. The table includes roughly 100,000 clones, over 55% detected once. The CDR3 totals 14 residues. V shed 9 bases and J shed 5 bases, with 19 bases lying between them. Germline V gene lookup returns CDR1 MNHNY and CDR2 SVGAGI (reference sequence). This clone was observed a handful of times. The antigen is not known. Sequenced material: PBMCs. The sequence derives from a female donor in good health and CMV-seronegative. The genes are TRBV6-6 and TRBJ1-1; D possibly corresponds to TRBD1 (5 bases). CDR3 coding DNA: TGTGCCAGTTGTTCCCCCGGGGGTGGGACTGAAGCTTTCTTT. It yields the protein CASCSPGGGTEAFF.